One and the same sample provided the 5 T cell receptor beta chains below, sequenced in a study of CD8+CD57+ T cells in acquired aplastic anemia. Researchers used genomic DNA as the template to profile TCR beta VDJ and CDR3. From the reads, TCRdb called clonotypes with MiXCR, one entry per CDR3 protein. In the table there are 150,000 to 200,000 distinct CDR3 sequences, approximately 40% of which are singletons. The sequencing input was sorted CD4+, CD8+, or CD8+CD57+ T cells (not recorded which) from PBMCs. The receptors here all came from a human donor in good health.

This clonotype has a single count. The chain has TRBV2 and TRBJ1-2, with 9 bases that match TRBD1. Germline assignment: CDR1 SNHLY and CDR2 FYNNEI. This CDR3 has 15 residues. V lost 4 bases to trimming and J lost 4 bases; unmatched junction nucleotides: 7. CDR3 protein: CASSATGGIGYGYTF. DNA of the CDR3: TGTGCCAGCAGTGCGACAGGGGGGATCGGCTATGGCTACACCTTC.

This chain joins TRBV9 and TRBJ1-6; the D is unclear. V was clipped by 7 bases and J by 10 bases, with 3 bases between them. Germline V lookup: CDR1 SGDLS, CDR2 YYNGEE. The CDR3 sequence is 9 residues long. In nucleotides, the CDR3 is TGTGCCAGCGGCTCACCCCTCCACTTT. This encodes CASGSPLHF.

Many counts were recorded for this clonotype. The chain couples TRBV11-1 to TRBJ2-5; D gene ambiguous. The ends were cut back, 5 bases at V and 2 bases at J, with 9 bases in the middle. Germline V lookup: CDR1 SGHAT, CDR2 FQDESV (reference sequence). There are 13 residues in the CDR3. CDR3 coding DNA: TGTGCCAGCAGCCTAAGCTTACAAGAGACCCAGTACTTC. Amino acid sequence: CASSLSLQETQYF.

This rearrangement joins TRBV2 to TRBJ2-5; no clear D gene. Per germline, CDR1 SNHLY and CDR2 FYNNEI. Trimming took 2 bases from V and 1 from J, leaving 11 bases between them. This CDR3 spans 15 amino acids. CDR3 nucleotides: TGTGCCAGCAGTGAACAAGAGTCGGTCCAAGAGACCCAGTACTTC. This translates into CASSEQESVQETQYF.

Notes on this clonotype: A single base separates this from a much larger clone, so it may be a read error. Since no conserved phenylalanine or tryptophan closes the CDR3, a read error is the likely cause. The rearrangement joins TRBV5-1 to TRBJ2-2; D remains unclear. Germline V gene data show CDR1 as SGHRS and CDR2 as YFSETQ. The CDR3 extends over 15 amino acids. Trimming shortened V by 4 bases and J by 5 bases, and 15 bases separated the two germline ends. The CDR3 DNA is TGCGCCAGCAGCCAAGAGGTGGCCCAGACCGGGGAGCTGTTTCTT. It translates to CASSQEVAQTGELFL.